The clone carrying this T cell receptor (beta chain) was detected only once. Antigen: not known. This entry comes from a study of pediatric ulcerative colitis. The diagnostic colonoscopy in ulcerative colitis patients preceded any immunosuppressive treatment. The CDR3 is 16 amino acids. Germline loops: CDR1 MGHDK, CDR2 SYGVNS. V was cut by 0 bases and J by 1 base, with 10 bases left in between. General study findings and limits: Acute severe colitis showed lower rectal diversity from clonal expansions. Ulcerative colitis patients shared more blood-rectal clones than controls.

Each sample received Survey-level depth of up to 500,000 reads. Clones were read by immunoSEQ multiplex PCR, and TCRdb kept only the in-frame ones, dropping some. The sample records 60,000 or so clones, 75% to 85% being singletons. Material for sequencing was blood. This receptor was taken from a boy younger than 18 with moderate ulcerative colitis. The chain employs TRBV25-1 and TRBJ2-1; D may be TRBD1 (6 bases). The CDR3 loop is CASSEYRDKSYNEQFF. CDR3 bases: TGTGCCAGCAGTGAATATAGGGACAAGTCCTACAATGAGCAGTTCTTC.